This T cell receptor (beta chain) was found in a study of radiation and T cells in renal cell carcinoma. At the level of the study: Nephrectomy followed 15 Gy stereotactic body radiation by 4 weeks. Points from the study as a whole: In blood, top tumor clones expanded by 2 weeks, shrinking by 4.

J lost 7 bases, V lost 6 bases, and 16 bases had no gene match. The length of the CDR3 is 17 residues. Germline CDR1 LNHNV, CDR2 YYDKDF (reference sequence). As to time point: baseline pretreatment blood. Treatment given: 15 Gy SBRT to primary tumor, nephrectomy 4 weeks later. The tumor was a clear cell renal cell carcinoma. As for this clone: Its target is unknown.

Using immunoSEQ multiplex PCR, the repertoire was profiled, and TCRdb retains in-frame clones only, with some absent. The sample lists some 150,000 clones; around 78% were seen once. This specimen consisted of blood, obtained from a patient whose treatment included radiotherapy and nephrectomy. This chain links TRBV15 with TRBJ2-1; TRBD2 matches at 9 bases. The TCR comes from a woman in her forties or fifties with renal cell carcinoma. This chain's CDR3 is CATSMKREAGSSNEQFF. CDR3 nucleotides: TGTGCCACCAGTATGAAGCGGGAGGCCGGCAGTAGTAATGAGCAGTTCTTC. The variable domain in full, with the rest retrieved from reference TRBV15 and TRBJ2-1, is DAMVIQNPRYQVTQFGKPVTLSCSQTLNHNVMYWYQQKSSQAPKLLFHYYDKDFNNEADTPDNFQSRRPNTSFCFLDIRSPGLGDTAMYLCATSMKREAGSSNEQFFGPGTRLTVL.